The entry that follows covers one T cell receptor (beta chain) sequence. What it binds is unknown. From the reads, TCRdb called clonotypes with MiXCR, one entry per CDR3 protein. This sample has some 240,000 distinct CDR3 sequences, with over 15% found just once. J gave up 7 bases and V 5 bases, and 8 bases lay outside the gene matches. The germline V gene encodes CDR1 SQVTM and CDR2 ANQGSEA. The CDR3 has 14 residues. This record comes from a study of T cell repertoires in cytomegalovirus infection. Study-level points and caveats: HLA-C-restricted CMV clonotypes gave the most frequent clonotype in two of eight donors.

The TCR comes from a human donor in good health (CMV status not recorded). Some clones in this sample may be carry-over from other donors' samples. Sequencing was done on a sample of CD8+ T cells from PBMCs. The gene calls are TRBV29-1 and TRBJ2-1, with 10 bases identical to TRBD1. The CDR3 coding sequence is TGCAGCGTTACGGGACAGGGGTGGGGGAATGAGCAGTTCTTC. It encodes CSVTGQGWGNEQFF.